A single sample gave rise to the 20 T cell receptor beta chains below, sequenced in a study of Graves' ophthalmopathy and Graves' hyperthyroidism. For repertoire sequencing, the TCR beta CDR3 regions were amplified from RNA transcripts. HTBI primers were employed in first-round RT-PCR, then a second-round multiplex PCR followed. TCRdb re-called the multiplex PCR reads through MiXCR, storing one row per CDR3 protein. This table holds more than 1,000,000 distinct CDR3 sequences, about 36% found once. Sequencing input: peripheral blood or thyroid tissue (not recorded which). Receptors were obtained from an adult man with Graves' hyperthyroidism.

There are many counts of this clonotype. The chain uses TRBV7-9 and TRBJ2-5; 13 nucleotides align to TRBD2. With 6 bases clipped from V and 7 bases from J, the junction kept 8 bases outside the gene matches. The CDR3 has 15 residues. Germline V gives CDR1 SEHNR, CDR2 FQNEAQ (reference sequence). The CDR3 nucleotides are TGTGCCAGCAGTTCGACTAGCGGGAGGTTCGGGACCCAGTACTTC. Translating it yields CASSSTSGRFGTQYF.

This clonotype has only a few counts. At one end, the junction sequence differs from germline, possibly due to a read error. The chain combines TRBV10-3 with TRBJ2-7; D not certain. The CDR3 spans 13 residues. CDR1 ENHRY and CDR2 SYGVKD come from the germline V gene. CDR3 in amino acids: CASSYFESYEQYF. CDR3 DNA: TGTGCCAGCAGTTACTTCGAGTCCTACGAGCAGTACTTC.

CDR3 bases: TGTGCCAGCAGCCAATTGAGCGGGGGCAGAAAGAACACTGAAGCTTTCTTT. This encodes CASSQLSGGRKNTEAFF. The chain combines TRBV3-1 with TRBJ1-1; tentative D call: TRBD1 (6 bases). This CDR3 is 17 amino acids long. Per germline, CDR1 LGHDT and CDR2 YNNKEL (reference sequence). Trimming removed 2 bases from V and 1 base from J, with 17 bases in between.

V is TRBV6-2 or TRBV6-3 and J is TRBJ1-6; 7 positions agree with TRBD1. The CDR3 has 16 residues. CDR1 is MNHEY and CDR2 is SVGEGT in the germline V gene. Trimming took 0 bases from V and 9 from J; bases not matched to a gene: 8. As DNA, the CDR3 is TGTGCCAGCAGTTACTCCAAGGACAGGTGGAGTTCACCCCTCCACTTT. Translating it yields CASSYSKDRWSSPLHF.

At least ten counts were recorded for this clonotype. The chain combines TRBV13 with TRBJ1-2; 7 bases are a match to TRBD1. From germline, CDR1 is PRHDT and CDR2 FYEKMQ (reference sequence). Unmatched junction bases numbered 10, after V lost 4 bases and J lost 5 bases. CDR3 length: 15 residues. The CDR3 DNA follows: TGTGCCAGCAGCTCCCCAGGGGGTGTTGGTTATGGCTACACCTTC. It specifies CASSSPGGVGYGYTF.

This chain links TRBV29-1 with TRBJ2-7; D call uncertain. This CDR3 comprises 12 residues. The V gene's germline CDR1 is SQVTM and CDR2 ANQGSEA. V lost 7 bases and J 6 bases, leaving 16 bases between the germline ends. The CDR3 bases are TGCAGCGCAACCAGTATCCGGGCCGAGCAGTACTTC. Translated, it gives CSATSIRAEQYF.

The chain couples TRBV7-9 to TRBJ1-5; a weak D match, TRBD1 (6 bases). Germline CDR1 is SEHNR and CDR2 is FQNEAQ (reference sequence). The CDR3 sequence is 14 residues long. The V gene lost 5 bases and the J gene lost 11 bases, with 19 bases spanning the gap. The CDR3 sequence is CASSPTDRQETQHF. In DNA, the CDR3 is TGTGCCAGCAGCCCAACGGACAGACAAGAGACCCAGCATTTT.

A word on this clonotype: A much larger clone lies a single base off, so this may be a read error. The V and J genes are TRBV20-1 and TRBJ2-7, with no clear D. Between the trimmed V and J ends, which lost 8 bases and 5 bases, there was a span of 19 bases. The CDR3 is 13 residues long. CDR1 is DFQATT and CDR2 is SNEGSKA in the germline V gene (reference sequence). The CDR3 sequence: CSTIPPGLDEQYF. DNA of the CDR3: TGCAGTACCATCCCGCCAGGCCTCGACGAGCAGTACTTC.

This clonotype has a count of ten or more. This chain links TRBV19 with TRBJ1-6; 8 nucleotides line up with TRBD1. J lost 11 bases, V lost 5 bases, and 8 bases had no gene match. The germline CDR1 and CDR2 sequences are LNHDA and SQIVND (reference sequence). The CDR3 is 14 amino acids. In nucleotides, the CDR3 is TGTGCCAGTAGTCTCCAGGGGGCAATGGCACCCCTCCACTTT. It yields the protein CASSLQGAMAPLHF.

This clonotype was seen many times. V and J are TRBV29-1 and TRBJ2-7; TRBD2 is a possible D gene (5 bases). V dropped 3 bases and J dropped 2 bases, with 8 bases sitting between them. This CDR3 has 12 residues. Per germline, CDR1 SQVTM and CDR2 ANQGSEA. The CDR3 here is CSVDSGTYEQYF. The DNA of the CDR3 is TGCAGCGTTGATTCGGGAACCTACGAGCAGTACTTC.

In the case of this clonotype: One end of the junction does not line up with germline, which may come from a read error. The chain is built from TRBV7-2 and TRBJ2-5; TRBD2 aligns across 8 bases. Looked up from germline, CDR1 is SGHTA and CDR2 is FQGNSA. This CDR3 spans 16 amino acids. DNA of the CDR3: TGTGCCAGCCAAGGGGGAGCGGGAGCCTTCCAAGGGACCCAGTACTTC. Protein: CASQGGAGAFQGTQYF.

Many counts were recorded for this clonotype. The V call is TRBV20-1, the J call TRBJ2-5; 14 nucleotides align to TRBD2. Germline CDR1 is DFQATT and CDR2 is SNEGSKA (reference sequence). V lost 5 bases, J lost 2 bases, and 4 bases stayed unmatched. The CDR3 has 15 residues. CDR3 bases: TGCAGTGCTGCGAGACTAGCGGGGGGGCAAGAGACCCAGTACTTC. Encoded protein: CSAARLAGGQETQYF.

This clonotype has only a few counts. This chain uses TRBV27 with TRBJ2-5; 13 nucleotides match TRBD2. The V gene end was trimmed by 6 bases and the J gene end by 4 bases; junction bases not matched to a gene: 8. The germline gives CDR1 MNHEY, CDR2 SMNVEV (reference sequence). The length of the CDR3 is 16 residues. The CDR3 region has the DNA TGTGCCAGCAGCAACGGACTAGCGGGAGTGTTAGAGACCCAGTACTTC. It is translated as CASSNGLAGVLETQYF.

This clonotype was counted only a few times. This chain uses TRBV20-1 with TRBJ2-7; D gene unclear. Deletions cut 0 bases from V and 2 bases from J, with 11 bases between. The germline V gene encodes CDR1 DFQATT and CDR2 SNEGSKA (reference sequence). This CDR3 is 14 amino acids long. CDR3: CSARDRRLTYEQYF. CDR3 DNA: TGCAGTGCTAGAGACCGCAGGTTGACCTACGAGCAGTACTTC.

This clonotype was seen at least ten times. The chain has TRBV24-1 and TRBJ1-1, with unresolved D. The CDR3 totals 13 residues. Between the trimmed V and J ends, which lost 9 bases and 4 bases, there was a span of 14 bases. Germline V lookup: CDR1 KGHDR, CDR2 SFDVKD. The chain's CDR3 is CATRGPKSTEAFF. Written as DNA, the CDR3 is TGTGCCACCCGCGGACCGAAGAGCACTGAAGCTTTCTTT.

The chain carries TRBV24-1 and TRBJ2-3, with TRBD2 matching 8 bases. The germline gives CDR1 KGHDR, CDR2 SFDVKD. V gave up 11 bases and J gave up 0 bases; unmatched junction bases: 6. This CDR3 region has 14 residues. CDR3 sequence (DNA): TGTGCCATCCAGCCTAGCGGGAGCACAGATACGCAGTATTTT. Translating it yields CAIQPSGSTDTQYF.

This clonotype was counted at least ten times. This rearrangement joins TRBV2 to TRBJ2-5, with D perhaps given as TRBD1 or TRBD2 (7 bases each). V lost 5 bases and J lost 7, with 23 bases in between. The CDR3 has 16 residues. Germline CDR1 and CDR2: SNHLY and FYNNEI. CDR3 sequence reads: CASSPLSGQQRGTQYF. The CDR3 DNA reads as TGTGCCAGCAGTCCACTATCGGGACAGCAGCGGGGGACCCAGTACTTC. The full variable domain, rest sourced from reference TRBV2 and TRBJ2-5, is EPEVTQTPSHQVTQMGQEVILRCVPISNHLYFYWYRQILGQKVEFLVSFYNNEISEKSEIFDDQFSVERPDGSNFTLKIRSTKLEDSAMYFCASSPLSGQQRGTQYFGPGTRLLVL.

This clonotype was observed at least ten times. This chain links TRBV29-1 with TRBJ2-7; D remains ambiguous. This CDR3 has 13 amino acids. From germline, CDR1 is SQVTM and CDR2 ANQGSEA. Trimming shortened V by 1 base and J by 0 bases, and 7 bases separated the two germline ends. The CDR3 spells CSVEGTHSYEQYF. The CDR3 region has the DNA TGCAGCGTTGAAGGGACCCACTCCTACGAGCAGTACTTC.

The chain combines TRBV29-1 with TRBJ1-5; 7 bases map to TRBD1. J was trimmed by 3 bases and V by 6 bases; bases with no gene match: 11. The germline V gene encodes CDR1 SQVTM and CDR2 ANQGSEA. The CDR3 is made up of 15 amino acids. CDR3 nucleotide sequence: TGCAGCGTCTCCCCGGGGACAGCCTTCAATCAGCCCCAGCATTTT. Residues: CSVSPGTAFNQPQHF. Supplemented by reference TRBV29-1 and TRBJ1-5, the full variable domain reads SAVISQKPSRDICQRGTSLTIQCQVDSQVTMMFWYRQQPGQSLTLIATANQGSEATYESGFVIDKFPISRPNLTFSTLTVSNMSPEDSSIYLCSVSPGTAFNQPQHFGDGTRLSIL.

CDR3 bases: TGTGCCAGCAGGCAAACAGGGACTCGGTCCTACAATGAGCAGTACTTC. This encodes CASRQTGTRSYNEQYF. V usage is TRBV25-1 and J usage is TRBJ2-7; perhaps D is TRBD1 or TRBD2 (6 bases each). The CDR3 sequence is 16 residues long. Trimming shortened V by 6 bases and J by 7 bases, and 25 bases separated the two germline ends. From germline, CDR1 is MGHDK and CDR2 SYGVNS.